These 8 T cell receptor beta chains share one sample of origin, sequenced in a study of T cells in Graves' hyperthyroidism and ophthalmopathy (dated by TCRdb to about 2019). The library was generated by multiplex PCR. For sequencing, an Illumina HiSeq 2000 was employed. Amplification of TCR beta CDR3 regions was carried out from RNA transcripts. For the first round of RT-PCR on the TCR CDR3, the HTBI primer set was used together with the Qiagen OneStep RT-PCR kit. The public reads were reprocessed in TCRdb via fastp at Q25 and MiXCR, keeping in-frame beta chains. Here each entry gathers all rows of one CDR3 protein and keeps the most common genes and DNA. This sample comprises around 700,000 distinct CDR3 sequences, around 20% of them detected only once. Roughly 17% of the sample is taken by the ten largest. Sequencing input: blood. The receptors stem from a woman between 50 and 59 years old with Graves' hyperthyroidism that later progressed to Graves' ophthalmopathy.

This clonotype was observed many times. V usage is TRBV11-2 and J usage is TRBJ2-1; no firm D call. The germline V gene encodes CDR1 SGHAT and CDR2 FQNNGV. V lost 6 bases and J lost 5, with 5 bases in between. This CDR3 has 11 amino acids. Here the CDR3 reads CASRYHNEQFF. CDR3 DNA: TGTGCCAGCAGATACCACAATGAGCAGTTCTTC.

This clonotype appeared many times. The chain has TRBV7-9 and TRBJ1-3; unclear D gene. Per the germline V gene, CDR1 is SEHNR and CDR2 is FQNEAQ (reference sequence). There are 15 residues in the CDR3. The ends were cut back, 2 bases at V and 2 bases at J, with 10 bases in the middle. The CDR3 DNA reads TGTGCCAGCAGCTTATTAGGCGGTCCTGGAAACACCATATATTTT. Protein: CASSLLGGPGNTIYF.

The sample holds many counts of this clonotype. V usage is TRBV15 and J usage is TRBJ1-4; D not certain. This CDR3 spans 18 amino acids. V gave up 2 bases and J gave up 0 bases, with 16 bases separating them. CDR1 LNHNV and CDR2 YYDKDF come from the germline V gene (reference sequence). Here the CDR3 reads CATSRPNQAVATNEKLFF. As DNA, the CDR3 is TGTGCCACCAGCAGACCGAATCAGGCAGTTGCAACTAATGAAAAACTGTTTTTT.

This CDR3 reads CASSLSLGRDLYTEAFF. The CDR3 DNA reads as TGTGCCAGCAGTTTATCATTGGGGAGGGACCTATACACTGAAGCTTTCTTT. This chain links TRBV27 with TRBJ1-1; a weak D match, TRBD1 (5 bases). The V gene lost 0 bases and the J gene lost 3 bases, with 17 bases spanning the gap. This CDR3 is 17 amino acids long. The germline CDR1 and CDR2 sequences are MNHEY and SMNVEV (reference sequence).

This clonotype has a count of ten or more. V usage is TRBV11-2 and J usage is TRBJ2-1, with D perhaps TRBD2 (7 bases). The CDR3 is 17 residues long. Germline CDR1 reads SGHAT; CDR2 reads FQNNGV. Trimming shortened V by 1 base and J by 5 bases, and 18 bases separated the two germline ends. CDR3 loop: CASSLGEGRGVNNEQFF. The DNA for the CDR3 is TGTGCCAGCAGCTTAGGGGAGGGCAGGGGCGTAAACAATGAGCAGTTCTTC.

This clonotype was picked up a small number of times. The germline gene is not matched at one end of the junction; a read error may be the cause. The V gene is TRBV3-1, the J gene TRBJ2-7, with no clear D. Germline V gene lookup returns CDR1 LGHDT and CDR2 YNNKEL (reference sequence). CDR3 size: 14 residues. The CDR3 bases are TGTGTCAGCAGCCAAGATGGCCGGAGCTACGAGCAGTACTTC. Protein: CVSSQDGRSYEQYF.

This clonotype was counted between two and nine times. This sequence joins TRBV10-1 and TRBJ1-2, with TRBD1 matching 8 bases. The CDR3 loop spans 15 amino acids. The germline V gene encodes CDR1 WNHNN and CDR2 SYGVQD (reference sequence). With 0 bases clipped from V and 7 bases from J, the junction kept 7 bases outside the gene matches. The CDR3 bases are TGCGCCAGCAGTGAGTCGGTGACAGGGGCTCGTGGCTACACCTTC. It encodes CASSESVTGARGYTF.

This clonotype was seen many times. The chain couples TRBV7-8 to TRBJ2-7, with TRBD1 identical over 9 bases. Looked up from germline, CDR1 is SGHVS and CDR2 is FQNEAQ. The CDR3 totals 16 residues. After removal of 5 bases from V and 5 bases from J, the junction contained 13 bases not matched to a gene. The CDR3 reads CASSHVIRTGVNEQYF. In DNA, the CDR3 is TGTGCCAGCAGCCACGTTATCAGGACAGGGGTGAACGAGCAGTACTTC.